The 13 T cell receptor beta chains given below trace back to one sample, sequenced in a study of Ad26.COV2.S vaccination and SARS-CoV-2 variants. The assay was immunoSEQ multiplex PCR, and TCRdb's table has in-frame clones only and misses some. The sample has 450,000 to 550,000 clones; nearly 90% are singletons. Treatment specified: 15 to 20 received Ad26.COV2.S at low or high dose, single or two shots; about 5 received placebo; per-sample allocation not given. It was on day 63 after the first vaccine or placebo injection that samples were taken. The source material was peripheral blood, sampled in a trial of Ad26.COV2.S vaccine versus placebo. These TCRs come from a person between 18 and 65 years old who received the Ad26.COV2.S COVID-19 vaccine or a placebo.

This clone was counted between two and nine times. The gene calls are TRBV4-1 and TRBJ1-6; D is undetermined. V was pared by 3 bases and J by 9 bases, with 15 bases between. The germline gives CDR1 MGHRA, CDR2 YSYEKL. The CDR3 consists of 15 residues. CDR3 in DNA: TGCGCCAGCAGCCATCCCTTTGGGGAGGTTTCACCCCTCCACTTT. It codes for CASSHPFGEVSPLHF.

The chain has TRBV7-2 and TRBJ2-5; no reliable D call. V was pared by 3 bases and J by 1 base, with 12 bases between. Germline V CDR1 and CDR2: SGHTA, FQGNSA. The CDR3 totals 15 residues. As DNA, the CDR3 is TGTGCCAGCAGCTTTGAAGGACGAGCCCAAGAGACCCAGTACTTC. Translated, it gives CASSFEGRAQETQYF.

This chain connects TRBV18 to TRBJ2-3; no definite D call. Germline V gives CDR1 KGHSH, CDR2 LQKENI. This CDR3 comprises 16 residues. The V gene lost 3 bases and the J gene lost 2 bases, with 15 bases spanning the gap. The CDR3 region is CASSPQGPSLTDTQYF. In DNA form, the CDR3 reads TGTGCCAGCTCACCTCAAGGACCCTCCCTCACAGATACGCAGTATTTT.

The gene calls are TRBV12-3 or TRBV12-4 and TRBJ2-7; 9 bases fit TRBD1. The CDR3 extends over 13 amino acids. V dropped 7 bases and J dropped 6; count of bases not matched to a gene: 7. This chain's CDR3 is CASTQDRGSEQYF. CDR3 nucleotides: TGTGCCAGCACTCAGGACAGGGGATCCGAGCAGTACTTC.

The chain recombines TRBV6-5 with TRBJ2-1; D remains unclear. Germline V gene data show CDR1 as MNHEY and CDR2 as SVGAGI. V was pared by 1 base and J by 8 bases, with 15 bases between. The CDR3 totals 15 residues. As DNA, the CDR3 is TGTGCCAGCAGTTACTGGGTGTCCAGCGTTCATGAGCAGTTCTTC. Translation gives CASSYWVSSVHEQFF.

V and J are TRBV7-2 and TRBJ1-2, with D possibly TRBD1 on 5 matching bases. Trimming stripped 0 bases from V and 4 bases from J, with 12 bases between. The CDR3 is 15 amino acids. CDR1 SGHTA and CDR2 FQGNSA come from the germline V gene. CDR3 residues: CASSLAGVLAYGYTF. The CDR3 DNA is TGTGCCAGCAGCTTAGCAGGGGTGTTGGCCTATGGCTACACCTTC.

This sequence joins TRBV5-1 and TRBJ1-6; D not certain. This CDR3 has 16 amino acids. The ends were cut back, 4 bases at V and 4 bases at J, with 15 bases in the middle. Germline V gene lookup returns CDR1 SGHRS and CDR2 YFSETQ. The CDR3 nucleotides read TGCGCCAGCAGCGAGATGCCGGAGCTTTATAATTCACCCCTCCACTTT. Its translation is CASSEMPELYNSPLHF.

The chain joins TRBV19 to TRBJ2-6, with D uncertain. The V and J ends lost 6 bases and 0 bases respectively, with 3 bases between them. Germline values: CDR1 LNHDA, CDR2 SQIVND (reference sequence). The length of the CDR3 is 13 residues. The CDR3 DNA follows: TGTGCCAGTAGGAACTCTGGGGCCAACGTCCTGACTTTC. It yields the protein CASRNSGANVLTF.

This chain's CDR3 is CASSRGPIEQFF. The DNA of the CDR3 is TGTGCCAGCAGCCGAGGGCCTATTGAGCAGTTCTTC. This sequence joins TRBV7-9 and TRBJ2-1; the D gene is possibly TRBD2 (5 bases). In germline, CDR1 is SEHNR, CDR2 FQNEAQ (reference sequence). The CDR3 spans 12 residues. Trimming left V 5 bases short and J 9 bases short, with 11 bases between.

Of note for this clone: In the same sample, other DNA sequences code for this CDR3. The chain couples TRBV2 to TRBJ1-5, with D uncertain. The V and J ends lost 6 bases and 3 bases respectively, with 3 bases between them. CDR3 size: 11 residues. Per the germline V gene, CDR1 is SNHLY and CDR2 is FYNNEI. DNA for the CDR3: TGTGCCAGCAGATACAATCAGCCCCAGCATTTT. This sequence encodes CASRYNQPQHF. Full variable domain (missing parts from reference TRBV2 and TRBJ1-5): EPEVTQTPSHQVTQMGQEVILRCVPISNHLYFYWYRQILGQKVEFLVSFYNNEISEKSEIFDDQFSVERPDGSNFTLKIRSTKLEDSAMYFCASRYNQPQHFGDGTRLSIL.

Of note for this clone: Other DNA sequences in the same sample also yield this CDR3. The chain's CDR3 is CASSLAGPNYGYTF. Here the CDR3 DNA reads TGCGCCAGCAGCCTCGCGGGACCTAACTATGGCTACACCTTC. The chain recombines TRBV5-1 with TRBJ1-2; TRBD1 is a possible D gene (5 bases). CDR1 and CDR2 from the germline V gene are SGHRS and YFSETQ. V lost 4 bases to trimming and J lost 0 bases, with 10 bases between them. This CDR3 is 14 amino acids long.

This clone was detected only a few times. This rearrangement joins TRBV4-1 to TRBJ1-1, with D unresolved. CDR1 is MGHRA, CDR2 YSYEKL, per germline. V was clipped by 1 base and J by 2 bases, with 11 bases between them. This CDR3 contains 15 residues. The CDR3, as DNA: TGCGCCAGCAGCCAAGGCCGGGGAGGTAACACTGAAGCTTTCTTT. As protein: CASSQGRGGNTEAFF.

The CDR3 spells CASSLMGTGEQNIQYF. CDR3 nucleotides: TGTGCCAGCAGTTTAATGGGGACAGGGGAACAAAACATTCAGTACTTC. The gene calls are TRBV28 and TRBJ2-4; 10 positions match TRBD1. J gave up 5 bases and V 2 bases, and 6 bases lay outside the gene matches. The CDR3 consists of 16 residues. CDR1 is MDHEN and CDR2 is SYDVKM in the germline V gene.